This record covers a single T cell receptor (beta chain). Participants were placed into cohorts based on the clinical history they reported. Two negative PCRs, clearance, or symptom resolution were required of recovered Cohort 3 donors. This record belongs to a study of blood T cell repertoires in COVID-19. Study-wide context: COVID-19 samples, acute and convalescent, were from the United States, Italy and Spain.

CDR1 MNHNY and CDR2 SVGAGI come from the germline V gene (reference sequence). The CDR3 runs 13 residues. V was pared by 4 bases and J by 5 bases, with 4 bases of the junction left unmatched. Authors' methods: Amplification of reference gene primers provided the estimated nucleated cell counts. Here immunoSEQ multiplex PCR was the method, and the copy in TCRdb shows in-frame clones only, minus some. From that table come the V and J calls and clone size; the DNA was used to work out D and trimming. The table lists over 200,000 clones, roughly 89% of them singletons. The material sequenced was PBMCs or T cells enriched from blood (not recorded which). The sequence was collected from a man aged 40-49 years who had recovered from COVID-19. The V gene is TRBV6-6, the J gene TRBJ1-1, with 7 bases matching TRBD1. In DNA, the CDR3 is TGTGCCAGCAGTTGGACAGGCGGGACTGAAGCTTTCTTT. Its translation: CASSWTGGTEAFF.